The rows below give T cell receptor beta chains drawn from one sample of a study of CD8 T cells in Susac syndrome. TCRdb re-analysed the immunoSEQ multiplex PCR reads in MiXCR, keeping a single row per CDR3 protein. The sample lists roughly 89,000 distinct CDR3 sequences, roughly 96% seen once, with about 0.39% in the top ten. Sequences were obtained from CD8+ T cells from PBMCs. Receptors originate from a human donor with Susac syndrome. CDR3s include the opening cysteine and the closing phenylalanine or tryptophan. The D gene is left open where the match is weak. Expanded clones get a size class; other rows say once, few or many, or leave the size out.

few	TRBV11-2	TRBJ2-7	NA	TGTGCCAGCAGCCTGAGGATAGGCTACTCCTACGAGCAGTACTTC	CASSLRIGYSYEQYF
NA	TRBV20-1	TRBJ1-1	TRBD1	TGCAGTGCTAGGACAGGGATTGAAGCTTTCTTT	CSARTGIEAFF
NA	TRBV2	TRBJ2-1	NA	TGTGCCAGCCAGGGTAGGAGGGATGAGCAGTTCTTC	CASQGRRDEQFF
once	TRBV20-1	TRBJ2-1	NA	TGCAGTGCTAGACAGTTTAGTGAGAGGAGTTTCAATGAGCAGTTCTTC	CSARQFSERSFNEQFF
NA	TRBV29-1	TRBJ2-7	TRBD1	TGCAGCGTGACGACCGGGACAGGCCTCTACGAGCAGTACTTC	CSVTTGTGLYEQYF
NA	TRBV30	TRBJ2-1	NA	TGTGCCTGGAGTGTAGGGCAGGGGTACTTCAATGAGCAGTTCTTC	CAWSVGQGYFNEQFF
NA	TRBV7-9	TRBJ2-2	NA	TGTGCCAGTGGGGGATACACCGGGGAGCTGTTTTTT	CASGGYTGELFF
NA	TRBV7-6	TRBJ2-1	NA	TGTGCCAGCAGCTCATCAGGGGCCGAACTCTCCTACAATGAGCAGTTCTTC	CASSSSGAELSYNEQFF
NA	TRBV9	TRBJ2-3	TRBD2	TGTGCCAGCAGCGTAGCAGCGGGGGGGCTCGATACGCAGTATTTT	CASSVAAGGLDTQYF
NA	TRBV5-1	TRBJ1-5	NA	TGCGCCAGCAGCTTCCCCGAGAGGATAGCCCCCCGTGCAGATACGCAGCATTTT	CASSFPERIAPRADTQHF
NA	TRBV29-1	TRBJ1-2	NA	TGCAGCGTTGATAACAGGGAGAAAGCTGGCTACACCTTC	CSVDNREKAGYTF
NA	TRBV24-1	TRBJ1-5	TRBD1	TGTGCCACCGGAGACTCAGGGGGCCGCAATCAGCCCCAGCATTTT	CATGDSGGRNQPQHF
NA	TRBV9	TRBJ2-2	NA	TGTGCCAGCAGCGTACAGGCCGGCACCGGGGAGCTGTTTTTT	CASSVQAGTGELFF
NA	TRBV19	TRBJ1-1	NA	TGTGCCAGTAGTATGACCAGTGAAGCTTTCTTT	CASSMTSEAFF
NA	TRBV9	TRBJ2-2	NA	TGTGCCAGCAGCGTAGAAGGGAGGAAGTTGTTTTTT	CASSVEGRKLFF
NA	TRBV7-2	TRBJ2-5	NA	TGTGCCAGCAGCCCACAGGGTCCTCCAGAGACCCAGTACTTC	CASSPQGPPETQYF
NA	TRBV5-1	TRBJ2-6	NA	TGCGCCAGCAGCTTTTCAGGATCCTCTGGGGCCAACGTCCTGACTTTC	CASSFSGSSGANVLTF
once	TRBV20-1	TRBJ1-2	NA	TGCAGTGCTCCAACAGGGAACTATGGCTACACCTTC	CSAPTGNYGYTF
NA	TRBV28	TRBJ2-1	NA	TGTGCCAGCAGTTTATCGGGCCGCAATGAGCAGTTCTTC	CASSLSGRNEQFF
NA	TRBV29-1	TRBJ1-2	NA	TGCAGCGTTGAAGAGGTACAGCTTTATGGCTACACCTTC	CSVEEVQLYGYTF
NA	TRBV7-3	TRBJ2-3	TRBD2	TGTGCCAGCAGCTTTGGGACTAGCGGGGTTGATACGCAGTATTTT	CASSFGTSGVDTQYF
NA	TRBV2	TRBJ2-3	NA	TGTGCCAGCAGGCCCAAAGATACGCAGTATTTT	CASRPKDTQYF
NA	TRBV7-9	TRBJ1-2	NA	TGTGCCAGCAGCTTAATCGGTGGCTACACCTTC	CASSLIGGYTF
NA	TRBV5-5	TRBJ2-5	NA	TGTGCCAGCAGCCCACCATTCGGGGAGGTGCGGTTCGAGACCCAGTACTTC	CASSPPFGEVRFETQYF
NA	TRBV27	TRBJ2-5	NA	TGTGCCAGCAGTTTCAGACGCCGGGACCAGGAGACCCAGTACTTC	CASSFRRRDQETQYF